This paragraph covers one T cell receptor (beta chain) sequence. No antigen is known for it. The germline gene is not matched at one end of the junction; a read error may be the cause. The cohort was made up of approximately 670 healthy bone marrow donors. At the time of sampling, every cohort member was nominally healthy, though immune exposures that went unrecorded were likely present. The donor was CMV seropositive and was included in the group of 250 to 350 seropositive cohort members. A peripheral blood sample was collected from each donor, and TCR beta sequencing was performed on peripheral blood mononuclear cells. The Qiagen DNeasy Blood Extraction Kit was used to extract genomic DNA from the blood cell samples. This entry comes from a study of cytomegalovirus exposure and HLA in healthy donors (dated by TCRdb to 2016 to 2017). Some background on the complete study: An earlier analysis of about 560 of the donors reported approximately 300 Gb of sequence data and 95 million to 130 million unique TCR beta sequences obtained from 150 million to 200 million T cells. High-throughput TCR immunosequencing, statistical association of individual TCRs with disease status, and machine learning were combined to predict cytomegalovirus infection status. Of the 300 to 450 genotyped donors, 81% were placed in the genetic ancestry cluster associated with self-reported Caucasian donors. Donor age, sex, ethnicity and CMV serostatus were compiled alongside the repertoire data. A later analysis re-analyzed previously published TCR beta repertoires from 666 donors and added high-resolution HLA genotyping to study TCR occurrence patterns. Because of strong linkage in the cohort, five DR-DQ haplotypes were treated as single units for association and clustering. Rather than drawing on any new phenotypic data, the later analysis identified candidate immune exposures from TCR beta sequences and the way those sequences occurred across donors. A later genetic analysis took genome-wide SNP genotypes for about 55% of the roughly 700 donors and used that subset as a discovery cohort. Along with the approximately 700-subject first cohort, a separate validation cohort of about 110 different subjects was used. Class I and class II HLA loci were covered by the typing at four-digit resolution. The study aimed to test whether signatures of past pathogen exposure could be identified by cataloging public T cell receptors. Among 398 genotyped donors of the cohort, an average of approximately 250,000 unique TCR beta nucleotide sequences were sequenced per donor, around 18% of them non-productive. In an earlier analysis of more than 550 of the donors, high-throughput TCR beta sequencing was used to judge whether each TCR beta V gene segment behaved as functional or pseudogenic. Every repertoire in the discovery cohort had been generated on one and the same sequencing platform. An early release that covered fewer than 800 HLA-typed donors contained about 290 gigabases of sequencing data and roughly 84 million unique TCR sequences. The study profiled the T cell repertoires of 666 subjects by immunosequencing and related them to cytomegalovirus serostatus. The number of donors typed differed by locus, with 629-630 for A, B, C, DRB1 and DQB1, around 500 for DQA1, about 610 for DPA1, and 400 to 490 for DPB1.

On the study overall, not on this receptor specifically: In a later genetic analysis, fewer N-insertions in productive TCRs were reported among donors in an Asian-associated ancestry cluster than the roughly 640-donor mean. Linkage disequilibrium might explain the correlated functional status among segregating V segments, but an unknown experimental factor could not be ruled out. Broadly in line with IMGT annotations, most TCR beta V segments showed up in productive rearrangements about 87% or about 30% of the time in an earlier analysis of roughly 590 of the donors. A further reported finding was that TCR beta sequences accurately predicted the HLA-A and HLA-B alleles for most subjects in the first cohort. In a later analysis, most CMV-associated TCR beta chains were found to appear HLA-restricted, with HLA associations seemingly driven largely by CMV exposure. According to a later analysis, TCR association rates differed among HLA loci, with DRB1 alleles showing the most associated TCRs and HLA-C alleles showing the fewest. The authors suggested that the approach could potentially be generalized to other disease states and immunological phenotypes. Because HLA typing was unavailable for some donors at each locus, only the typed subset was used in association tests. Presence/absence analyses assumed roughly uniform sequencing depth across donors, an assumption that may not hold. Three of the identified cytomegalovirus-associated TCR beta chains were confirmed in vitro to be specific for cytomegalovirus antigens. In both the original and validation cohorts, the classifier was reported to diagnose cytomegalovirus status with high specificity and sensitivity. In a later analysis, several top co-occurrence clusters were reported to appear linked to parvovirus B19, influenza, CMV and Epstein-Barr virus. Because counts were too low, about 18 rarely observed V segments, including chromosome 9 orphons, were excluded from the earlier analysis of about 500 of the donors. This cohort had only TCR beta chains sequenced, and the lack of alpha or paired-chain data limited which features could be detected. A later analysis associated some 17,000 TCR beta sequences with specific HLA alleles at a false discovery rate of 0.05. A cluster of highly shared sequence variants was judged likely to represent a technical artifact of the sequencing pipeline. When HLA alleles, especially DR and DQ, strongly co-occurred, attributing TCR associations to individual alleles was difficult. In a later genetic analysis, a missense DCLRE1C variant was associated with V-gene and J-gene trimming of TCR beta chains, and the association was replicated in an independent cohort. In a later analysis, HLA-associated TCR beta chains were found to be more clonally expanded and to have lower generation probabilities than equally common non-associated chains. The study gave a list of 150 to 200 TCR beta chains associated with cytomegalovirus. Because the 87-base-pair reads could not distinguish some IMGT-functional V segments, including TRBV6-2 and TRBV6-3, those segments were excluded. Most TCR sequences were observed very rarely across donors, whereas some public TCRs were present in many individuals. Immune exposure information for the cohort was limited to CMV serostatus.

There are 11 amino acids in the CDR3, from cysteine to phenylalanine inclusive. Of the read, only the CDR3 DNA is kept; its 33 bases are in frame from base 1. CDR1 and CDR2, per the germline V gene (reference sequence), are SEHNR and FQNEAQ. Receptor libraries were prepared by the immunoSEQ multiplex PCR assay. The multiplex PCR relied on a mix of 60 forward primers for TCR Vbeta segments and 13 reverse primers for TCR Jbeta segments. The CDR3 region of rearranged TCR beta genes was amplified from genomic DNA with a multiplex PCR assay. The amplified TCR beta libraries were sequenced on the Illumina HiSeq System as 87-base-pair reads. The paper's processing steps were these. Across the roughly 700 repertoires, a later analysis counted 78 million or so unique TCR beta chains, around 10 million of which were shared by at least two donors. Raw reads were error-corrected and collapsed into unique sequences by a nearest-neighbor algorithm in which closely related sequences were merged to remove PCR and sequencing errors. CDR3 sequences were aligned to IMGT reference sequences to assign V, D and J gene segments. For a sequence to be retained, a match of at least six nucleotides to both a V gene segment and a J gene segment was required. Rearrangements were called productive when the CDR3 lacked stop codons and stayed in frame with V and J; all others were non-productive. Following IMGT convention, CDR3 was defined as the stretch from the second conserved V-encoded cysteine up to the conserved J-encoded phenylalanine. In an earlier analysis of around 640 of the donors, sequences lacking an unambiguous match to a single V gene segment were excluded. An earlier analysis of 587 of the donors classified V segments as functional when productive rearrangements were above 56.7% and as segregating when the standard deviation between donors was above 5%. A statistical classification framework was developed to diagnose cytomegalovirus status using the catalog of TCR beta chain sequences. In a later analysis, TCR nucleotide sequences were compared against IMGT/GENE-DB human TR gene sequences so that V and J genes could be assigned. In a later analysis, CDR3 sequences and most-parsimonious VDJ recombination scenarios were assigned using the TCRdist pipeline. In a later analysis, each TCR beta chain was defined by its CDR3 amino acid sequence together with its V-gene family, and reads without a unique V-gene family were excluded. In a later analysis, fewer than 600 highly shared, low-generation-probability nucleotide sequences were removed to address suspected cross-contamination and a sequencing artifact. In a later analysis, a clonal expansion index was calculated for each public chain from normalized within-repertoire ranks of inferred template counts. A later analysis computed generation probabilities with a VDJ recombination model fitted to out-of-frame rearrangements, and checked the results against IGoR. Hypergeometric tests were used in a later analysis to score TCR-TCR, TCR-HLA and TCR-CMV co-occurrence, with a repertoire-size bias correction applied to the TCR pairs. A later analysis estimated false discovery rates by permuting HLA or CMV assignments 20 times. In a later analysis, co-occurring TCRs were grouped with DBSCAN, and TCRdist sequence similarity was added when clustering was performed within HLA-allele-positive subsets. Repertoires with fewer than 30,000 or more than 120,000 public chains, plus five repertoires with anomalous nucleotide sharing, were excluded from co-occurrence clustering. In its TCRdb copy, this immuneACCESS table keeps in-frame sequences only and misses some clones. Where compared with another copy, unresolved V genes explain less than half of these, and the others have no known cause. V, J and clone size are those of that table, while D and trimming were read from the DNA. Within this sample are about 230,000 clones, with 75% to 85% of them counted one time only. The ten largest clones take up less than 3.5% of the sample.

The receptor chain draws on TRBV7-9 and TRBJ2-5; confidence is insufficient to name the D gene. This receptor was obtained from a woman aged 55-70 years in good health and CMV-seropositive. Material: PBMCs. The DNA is TGTTCCAGCAGCCCAGTGGAGACCCAGTACTTC. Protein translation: CSSSPVETQYF.